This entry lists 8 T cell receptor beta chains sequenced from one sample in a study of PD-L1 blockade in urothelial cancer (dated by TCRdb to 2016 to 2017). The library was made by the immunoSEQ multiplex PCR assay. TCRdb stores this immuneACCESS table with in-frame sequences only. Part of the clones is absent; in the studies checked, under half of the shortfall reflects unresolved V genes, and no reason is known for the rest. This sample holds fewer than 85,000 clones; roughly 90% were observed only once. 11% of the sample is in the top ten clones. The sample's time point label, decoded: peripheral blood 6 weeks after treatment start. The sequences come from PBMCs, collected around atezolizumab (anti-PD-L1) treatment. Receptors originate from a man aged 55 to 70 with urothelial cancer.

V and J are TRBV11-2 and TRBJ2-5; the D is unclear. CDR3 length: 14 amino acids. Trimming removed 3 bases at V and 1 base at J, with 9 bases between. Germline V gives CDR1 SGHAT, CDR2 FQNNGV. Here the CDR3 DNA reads TGTGCCAGCAGCTTTAGCCTATCCCAAGAGACCCAGTACTTC. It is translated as CASSFSLSQETQYF.

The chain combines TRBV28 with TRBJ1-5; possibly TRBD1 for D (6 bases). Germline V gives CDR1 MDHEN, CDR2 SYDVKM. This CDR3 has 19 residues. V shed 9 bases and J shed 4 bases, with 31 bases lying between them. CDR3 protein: CASKIAQGRIVHRNQPQHF. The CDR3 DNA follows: TGTGCCAGTAAAATCGCCCAGGGGCGCATAGTACATCGGAATCAGCCCCAGCATTTT.

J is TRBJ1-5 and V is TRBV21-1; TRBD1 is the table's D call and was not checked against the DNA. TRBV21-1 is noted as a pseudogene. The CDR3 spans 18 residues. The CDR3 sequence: CASSSHREADRGHQPQHF. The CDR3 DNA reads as TGTGCCAGCAGCTCCCACCGGGAGGCCGACAGGGGACATCAGCCCCAGCATTTT.

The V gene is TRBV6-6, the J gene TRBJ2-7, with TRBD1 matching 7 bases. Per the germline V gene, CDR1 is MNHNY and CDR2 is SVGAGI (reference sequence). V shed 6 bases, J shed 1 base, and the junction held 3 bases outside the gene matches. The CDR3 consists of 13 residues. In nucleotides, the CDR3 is TGTGCCAGCAGAGAGGACAGGTCCTACGAGCAGTACTTC. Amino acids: CASREDRSYEQYF.

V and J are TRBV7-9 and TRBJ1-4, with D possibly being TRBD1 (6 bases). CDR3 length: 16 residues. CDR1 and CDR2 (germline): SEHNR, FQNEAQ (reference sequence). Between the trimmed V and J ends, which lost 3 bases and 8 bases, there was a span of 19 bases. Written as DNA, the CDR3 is TGTGCCAGCAGCTTGATGCGGACAGTCTTTCCCGAAAAACTGTTTTTT. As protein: CASSLMRTVFPEKLFF.

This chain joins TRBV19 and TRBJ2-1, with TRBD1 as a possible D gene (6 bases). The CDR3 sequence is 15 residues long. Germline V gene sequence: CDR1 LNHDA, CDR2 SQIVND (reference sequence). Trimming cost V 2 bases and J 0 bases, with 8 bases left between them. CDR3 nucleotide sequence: TGTGCCAGTAGTATAAGGGGGAGCTCCTACAATGAGCAGTTCTTC. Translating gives CASSIRGSSYNEQFF.

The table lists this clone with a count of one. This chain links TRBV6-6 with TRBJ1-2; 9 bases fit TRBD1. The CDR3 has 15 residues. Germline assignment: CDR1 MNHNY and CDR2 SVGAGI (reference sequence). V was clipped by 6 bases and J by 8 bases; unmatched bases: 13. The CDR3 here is CASRSWDRVVGGYTF. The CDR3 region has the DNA TGTGCCAGCAGGTCATGGGACAGGGTGGTGGGCGGCTACACCTTC.

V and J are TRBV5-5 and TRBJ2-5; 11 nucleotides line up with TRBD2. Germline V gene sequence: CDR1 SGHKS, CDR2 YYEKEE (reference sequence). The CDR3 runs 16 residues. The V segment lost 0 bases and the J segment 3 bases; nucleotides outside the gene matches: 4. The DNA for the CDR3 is TGTGCCAGCAGCTTGGCCGGGACTAGCGGTAAAGAGACCCAGTACTTC. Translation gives CASSLAGTSGKETQYF.